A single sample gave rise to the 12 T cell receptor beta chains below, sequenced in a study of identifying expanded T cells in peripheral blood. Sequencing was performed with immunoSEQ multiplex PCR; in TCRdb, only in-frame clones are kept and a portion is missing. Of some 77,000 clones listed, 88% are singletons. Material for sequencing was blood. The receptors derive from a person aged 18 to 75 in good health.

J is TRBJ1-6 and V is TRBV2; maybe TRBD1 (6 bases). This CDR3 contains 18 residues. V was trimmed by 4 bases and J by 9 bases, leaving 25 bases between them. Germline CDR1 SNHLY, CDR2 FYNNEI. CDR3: CASSVSLPGALVGSPLHF. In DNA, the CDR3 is TGTGCCAGCAGTGTTTCCCTACCAGGGGCCCTTGTAGGTTCACCCCTCCACTTT.

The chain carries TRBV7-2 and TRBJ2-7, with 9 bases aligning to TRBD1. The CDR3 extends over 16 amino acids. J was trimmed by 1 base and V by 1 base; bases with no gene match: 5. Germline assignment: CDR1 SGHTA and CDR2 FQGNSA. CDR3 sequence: CASSLVGGQGSYEQYF. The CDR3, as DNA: TGTGCCAGCAGCTTAGTAGGGGGACAGGGTTCCTACGAGCAGTACTTC.

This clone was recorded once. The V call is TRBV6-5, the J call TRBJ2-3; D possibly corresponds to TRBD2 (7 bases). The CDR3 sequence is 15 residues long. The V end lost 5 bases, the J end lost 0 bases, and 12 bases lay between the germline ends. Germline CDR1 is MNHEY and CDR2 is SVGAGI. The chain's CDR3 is CASSPAGASTDTQYF. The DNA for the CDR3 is TGTGCCAGCAGTCCTGCGGGGGCTAGCACAGATACGCAGTATTTT.

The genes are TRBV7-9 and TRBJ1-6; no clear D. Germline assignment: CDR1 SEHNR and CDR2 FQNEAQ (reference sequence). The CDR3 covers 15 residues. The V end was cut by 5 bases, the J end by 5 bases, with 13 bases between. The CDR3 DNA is TGTGCCAGCAGCCCGAGCGACGGCGATAATTCACCCCTCCACTTT. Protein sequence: CASSPSDGDNSPLHF.

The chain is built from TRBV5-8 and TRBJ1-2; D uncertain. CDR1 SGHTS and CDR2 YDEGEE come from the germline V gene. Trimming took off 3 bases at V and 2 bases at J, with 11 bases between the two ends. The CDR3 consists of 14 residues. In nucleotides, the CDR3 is TGTGCCAGCAGCTGGGATCGGGGAAACTATGGCTACACCTTC. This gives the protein CASSWDRGNYGYTF.

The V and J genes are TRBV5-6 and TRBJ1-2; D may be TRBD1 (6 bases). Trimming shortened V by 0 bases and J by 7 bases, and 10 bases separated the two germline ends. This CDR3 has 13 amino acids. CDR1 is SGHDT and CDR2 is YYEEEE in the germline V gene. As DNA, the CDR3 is TGTGCCAGCAGCTTGGAACAGGGAGGTGGCTACACCTTC. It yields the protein CASSLEQGGGYTF.

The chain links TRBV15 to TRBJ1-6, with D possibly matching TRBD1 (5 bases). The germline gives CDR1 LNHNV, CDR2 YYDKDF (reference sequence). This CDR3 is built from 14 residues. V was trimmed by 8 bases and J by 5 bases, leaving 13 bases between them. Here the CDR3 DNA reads TGTGCCACCTCTCCGGGACTCGATAATTCACCCCTCCACTTT. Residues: CATSPGLDNSPLHF.

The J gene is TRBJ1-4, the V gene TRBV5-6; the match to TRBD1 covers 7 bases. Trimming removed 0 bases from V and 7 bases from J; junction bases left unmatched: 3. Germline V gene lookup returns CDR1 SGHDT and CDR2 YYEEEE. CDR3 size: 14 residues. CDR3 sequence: CASSLGQGVEKLFF. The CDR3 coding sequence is TGTGCCAGCAGCTTGGGCCAGGGGGTTGAAAAACTGTTTTTT.

CDR3 sequence (DNA): TGCGCCAGCAGTCAGGGGCGATTTGGAAACACCATATATTTT. As protein: CASSQGRFGNTIYF. The V and J genes are TRBV5-1 and TRBJ1-3; tentatively, D is TRBD1 (6 bases). The CDR3 extends over 14 amino acids. With 5 bases removed from V and 3 bases from J, the gap between germline ends came to 12 bases. CDR1 and CDR2 from the germline V gene are SGHRS and YFSETQ.

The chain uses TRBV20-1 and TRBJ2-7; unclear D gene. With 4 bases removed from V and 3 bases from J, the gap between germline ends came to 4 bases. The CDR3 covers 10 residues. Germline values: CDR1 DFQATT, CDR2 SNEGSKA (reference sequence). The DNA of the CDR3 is TGCAGTGCTAATGACTACGAGCAGTACTTC. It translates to CSANDYEQYF.

CDR3 residues: CASSAGAGRNSPLHF. The CDR3 bases are TGTGCCAGCAGCGCTGGGGCGGGACGTAATTCACCCCTCCACTTT. The V gene is TRBV7-6, the J gene TRBJ1-6; D may be TRBD1 (5 bases). Germline CDR1 reads SGHVS; CDR2 reads FNYEAQ. The length of the CDR3 is 15 residues. Trimming removed 5 bases from V and 6 bases from J, with 14 bases in between.

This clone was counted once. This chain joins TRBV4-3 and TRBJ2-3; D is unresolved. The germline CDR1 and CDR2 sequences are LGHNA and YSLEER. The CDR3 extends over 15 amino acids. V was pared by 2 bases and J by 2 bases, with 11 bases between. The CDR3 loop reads CASSQYYGFTDTQYF. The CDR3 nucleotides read TGCGCCAGCAGCCAATATTACGGTTTCACAGATACGCAGTATTTT.